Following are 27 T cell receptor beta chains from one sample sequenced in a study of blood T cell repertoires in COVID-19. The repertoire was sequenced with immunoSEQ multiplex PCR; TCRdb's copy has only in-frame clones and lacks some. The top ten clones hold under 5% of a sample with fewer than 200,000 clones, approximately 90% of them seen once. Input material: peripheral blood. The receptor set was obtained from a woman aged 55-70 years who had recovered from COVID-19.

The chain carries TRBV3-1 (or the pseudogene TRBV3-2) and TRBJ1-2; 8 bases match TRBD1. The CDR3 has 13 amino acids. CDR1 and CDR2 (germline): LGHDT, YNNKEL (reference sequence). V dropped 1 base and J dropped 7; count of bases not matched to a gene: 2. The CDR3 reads CASSQGQGTGYTF. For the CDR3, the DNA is TGTGCCAGCAGCCAAGGACAGGGGACTGGCTACACCTTC.

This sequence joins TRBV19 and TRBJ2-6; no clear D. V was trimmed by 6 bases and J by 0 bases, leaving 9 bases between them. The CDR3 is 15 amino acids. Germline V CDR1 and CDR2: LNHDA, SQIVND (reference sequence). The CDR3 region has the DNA TGTGCCAGTAGCTTCGGTAGCTCTGGGGCCAACGTCCTGACTTTC. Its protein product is CASSFGSSGANVLTF.

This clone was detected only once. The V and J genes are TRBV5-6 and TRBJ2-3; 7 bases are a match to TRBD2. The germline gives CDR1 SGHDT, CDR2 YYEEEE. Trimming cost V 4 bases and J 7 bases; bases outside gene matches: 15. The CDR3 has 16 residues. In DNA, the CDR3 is TGTGCCAGCAGCAAAATCCGCGGGGGACCCCCACATACGCAGTATTTT. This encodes CASSKIRGGPPHTQYF.

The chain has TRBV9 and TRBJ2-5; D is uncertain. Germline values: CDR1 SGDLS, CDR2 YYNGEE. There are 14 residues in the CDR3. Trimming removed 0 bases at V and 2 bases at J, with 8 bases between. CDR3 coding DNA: TGTGCCAGCAGCGTAGCAGGCAGGCAAGAGACCCAGTACTTC. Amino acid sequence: CASSVAGRQETQYF.

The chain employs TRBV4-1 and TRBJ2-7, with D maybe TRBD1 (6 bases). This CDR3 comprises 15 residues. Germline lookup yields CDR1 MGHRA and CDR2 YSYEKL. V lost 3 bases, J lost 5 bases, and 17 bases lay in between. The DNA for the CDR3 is TGCGCCAGCAGCCAGGCACAGGGAGTTTGGGACGAGCAGTACTTC. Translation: CASSQAQGVWDEQYF.

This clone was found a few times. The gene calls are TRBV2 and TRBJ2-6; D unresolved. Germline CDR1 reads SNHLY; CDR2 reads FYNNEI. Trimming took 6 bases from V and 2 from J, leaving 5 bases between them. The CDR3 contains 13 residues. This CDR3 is CASSSTGANVLTF. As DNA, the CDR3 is TGTGCCAGCAGCAGTACTGGGGCCAACGTCCTGACTTTC.

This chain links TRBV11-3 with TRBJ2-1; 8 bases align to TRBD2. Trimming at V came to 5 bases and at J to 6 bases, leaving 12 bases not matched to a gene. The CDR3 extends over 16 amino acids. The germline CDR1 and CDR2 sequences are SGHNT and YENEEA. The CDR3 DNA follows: TGTGCCAGCAGCGAACGCGGGGGGCGGGCGCTCAATGAGCAGTTCTTC. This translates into CASSERGGRALNEQFF.

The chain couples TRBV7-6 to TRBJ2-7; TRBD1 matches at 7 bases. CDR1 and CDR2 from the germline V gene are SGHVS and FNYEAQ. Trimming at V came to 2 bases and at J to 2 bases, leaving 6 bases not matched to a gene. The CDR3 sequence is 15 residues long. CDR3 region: CASSLLQGPTYEQYF. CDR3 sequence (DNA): TGTGCCAGCAGCTTACTACAGGGGCCGACCTACGAGCAGTACTTC.

The CDR3 loop reads CASSRPTGRYTDTQYF. CDR3 bases: TGCGCCAGCAGCCGACCGACAGGGCGATACACAGATACGCAGTATTTT. The chain is built from TRBV4-1 and TRBJ2-3; 7 bases match TRBD1. This CDR3 contains 16 residues. Germline CDR1 reads MGHRA; CDR2 reads YSYEKL. Trimming removed 4 bases from V and 2 bases from J; junction bases left unmatched: 9.

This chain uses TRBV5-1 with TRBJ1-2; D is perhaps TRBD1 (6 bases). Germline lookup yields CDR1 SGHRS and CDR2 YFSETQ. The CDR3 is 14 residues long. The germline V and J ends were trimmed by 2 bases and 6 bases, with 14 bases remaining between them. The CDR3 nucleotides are TGCGCCAGCAGCTTTCAAGGGGGGGAGGATGGCTACACCTTC. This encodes CASSFQGGEDGYTF.

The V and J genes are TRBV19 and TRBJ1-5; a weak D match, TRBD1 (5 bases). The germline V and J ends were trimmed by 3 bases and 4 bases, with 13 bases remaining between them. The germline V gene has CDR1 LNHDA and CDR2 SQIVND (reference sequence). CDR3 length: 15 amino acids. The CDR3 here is CASSIPGGWNQPQHF. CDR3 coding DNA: TGTGCCAGTAGTATTCCGGGGGGGTGGAATCAGCCCCAGCATTTT. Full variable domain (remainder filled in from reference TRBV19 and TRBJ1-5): DGGITQSPKYLFRKEGQNVTLSCEQNLNHDAMYWYRQDPGQGLRLIYYSQIVNDFQKGDIAEGYSVSREKKESFPLTVTSAQKNPTAFYLCASSIPGGWNQPQHFGDGTRLSIL.

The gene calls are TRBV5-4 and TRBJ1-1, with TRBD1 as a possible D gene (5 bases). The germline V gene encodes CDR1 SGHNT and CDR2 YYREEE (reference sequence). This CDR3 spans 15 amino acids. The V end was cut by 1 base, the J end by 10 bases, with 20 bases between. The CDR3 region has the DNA TGTGCCAGCAGCTTGTGGGACCGACGGGAGTTGGTAGCTTTCTTT. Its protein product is CASSLWDRRELVAFF.

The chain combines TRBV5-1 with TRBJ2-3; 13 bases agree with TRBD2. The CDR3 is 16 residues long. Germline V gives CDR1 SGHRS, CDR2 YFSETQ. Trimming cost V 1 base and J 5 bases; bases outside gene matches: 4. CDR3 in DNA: TGCGCCAGCAGCTTGACTAGCGGGGGGGCCAGAGATACGCAGTATTTT. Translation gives CASSLTSGGARDTQYF. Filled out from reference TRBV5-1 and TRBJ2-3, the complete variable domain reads KAGVTQTPRYLIKTRGQQVTLSCSPISGHRSVSWYQQTPGQGLQFLFEYFSETQRNKGNFPGRFSGRQFSNSRSEMNVSTLELGDSALYLCASSLTSGGARDTQYFGPGTRLTVL.

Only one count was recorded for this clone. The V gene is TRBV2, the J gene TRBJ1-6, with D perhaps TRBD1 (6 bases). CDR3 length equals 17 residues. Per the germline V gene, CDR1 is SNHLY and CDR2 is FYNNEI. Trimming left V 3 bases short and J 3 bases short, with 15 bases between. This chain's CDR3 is CASSEAGTQLYNSPLHF. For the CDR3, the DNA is TGTGCCAGCAGTGAGGCCGGGACACAGCTCTATAATTCACCCCTCCACTTT.

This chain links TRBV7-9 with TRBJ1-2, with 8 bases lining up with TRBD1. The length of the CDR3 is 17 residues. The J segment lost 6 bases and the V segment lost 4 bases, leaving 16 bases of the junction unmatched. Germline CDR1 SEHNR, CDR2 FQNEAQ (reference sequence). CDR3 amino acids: CASSSPRDRQYSDGYTF. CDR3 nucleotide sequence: TGTGCCAGCAGCTCCCCAAGGGACAGGCAGTATTCGGATGGCTACACCTTC. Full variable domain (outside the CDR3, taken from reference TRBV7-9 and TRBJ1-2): DTGVSQNPRHKITKRGQNVTFRCDPISEHNRLYWYRQTLGQGPEFLTYFQNEAQLEKSRLLSDRFSAERPKGSFSTLEIQRTEQGDSAMYLCASSSPRDRQYSDGYTFGSGTRLTVV.

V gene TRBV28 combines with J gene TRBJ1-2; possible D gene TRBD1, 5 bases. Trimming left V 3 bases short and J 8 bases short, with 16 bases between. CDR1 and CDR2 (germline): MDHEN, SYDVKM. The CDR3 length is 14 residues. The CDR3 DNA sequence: TGTGCCAGCAGTTTGGAGGGGCCGACGGGGGGCTACACCTTC. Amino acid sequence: CASSLEGPTGGYTF.

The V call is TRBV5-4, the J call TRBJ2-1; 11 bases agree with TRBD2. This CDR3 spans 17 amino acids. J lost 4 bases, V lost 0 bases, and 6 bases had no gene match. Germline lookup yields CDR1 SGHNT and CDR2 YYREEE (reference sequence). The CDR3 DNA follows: TGTGCCAGCAGCTTGGAAACTAGCGGGAGCCCTTACAATGAGCAGTTCTTC. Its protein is CASSLETSGSPYNEQFF.

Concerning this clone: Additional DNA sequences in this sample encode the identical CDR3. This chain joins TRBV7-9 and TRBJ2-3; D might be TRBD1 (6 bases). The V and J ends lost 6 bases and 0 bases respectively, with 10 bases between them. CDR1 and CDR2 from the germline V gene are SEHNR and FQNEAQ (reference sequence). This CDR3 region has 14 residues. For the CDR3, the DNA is TGTGCCAGCAGTCTAACAGGGAGCACAGATACGCAGTATTTT. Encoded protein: CASSLTGSTDTQYF.

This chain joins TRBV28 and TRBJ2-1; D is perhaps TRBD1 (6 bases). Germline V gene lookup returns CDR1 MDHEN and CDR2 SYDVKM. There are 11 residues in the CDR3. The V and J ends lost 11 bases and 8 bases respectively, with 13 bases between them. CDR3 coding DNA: TGTGCCCTGGGGGCGCGGCATGAGCAGTTCTTC. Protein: CALGARHEQFF.

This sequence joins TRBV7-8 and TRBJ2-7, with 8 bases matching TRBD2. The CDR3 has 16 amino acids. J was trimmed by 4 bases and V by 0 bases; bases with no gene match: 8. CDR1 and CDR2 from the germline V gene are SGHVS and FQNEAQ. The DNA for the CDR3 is TGTGCCAGCAGCTTAGCGGCGGCTAGCGGGCTATACGAGCAGTACTTC. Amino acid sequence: CASSLAAASGLYEQYF.

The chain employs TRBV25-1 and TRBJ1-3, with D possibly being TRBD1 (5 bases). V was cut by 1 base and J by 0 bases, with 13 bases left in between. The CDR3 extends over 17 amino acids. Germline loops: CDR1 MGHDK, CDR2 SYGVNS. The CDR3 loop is CASSESWAGSSGNTIYF. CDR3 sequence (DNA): TGTGCCAGCAGTGAATCATGGGCAGGGTCCTCTGGAAACACCATATATTTT.

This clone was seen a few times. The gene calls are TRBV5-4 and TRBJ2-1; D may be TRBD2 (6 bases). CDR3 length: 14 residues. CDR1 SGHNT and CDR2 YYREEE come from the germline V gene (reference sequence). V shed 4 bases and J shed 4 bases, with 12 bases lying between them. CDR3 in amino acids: CASSTGGLYNEQFF. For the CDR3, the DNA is TGTGCCAGCAGCACCGGAGGGCTTTACAATGAGCAGTTCTTC.

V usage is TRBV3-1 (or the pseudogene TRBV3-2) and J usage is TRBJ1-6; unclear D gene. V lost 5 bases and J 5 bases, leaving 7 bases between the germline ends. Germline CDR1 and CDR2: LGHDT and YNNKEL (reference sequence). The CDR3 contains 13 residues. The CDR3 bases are TGTGCCAGCAGCGAGATGGATAATTCACCCCTCCACTTT. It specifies CASSEMDNSPLHF.

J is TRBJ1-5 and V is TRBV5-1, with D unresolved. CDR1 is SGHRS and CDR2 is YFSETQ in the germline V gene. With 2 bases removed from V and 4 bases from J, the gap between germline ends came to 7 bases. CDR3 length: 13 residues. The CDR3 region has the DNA TGCGCCAGCAGCTTTGGCCAGAATCAGCCCCAGCATTTT. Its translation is CASSFGQNQPQHF.

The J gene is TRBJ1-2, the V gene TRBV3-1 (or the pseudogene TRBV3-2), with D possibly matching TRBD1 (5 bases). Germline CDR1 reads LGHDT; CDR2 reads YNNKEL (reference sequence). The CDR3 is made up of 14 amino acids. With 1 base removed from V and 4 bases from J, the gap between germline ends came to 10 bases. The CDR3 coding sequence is TGTGCCAGCAGCCAAGCGCAGGGCCCCTATGGCTACACCTTC. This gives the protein CASSQAQGPYGYTF.

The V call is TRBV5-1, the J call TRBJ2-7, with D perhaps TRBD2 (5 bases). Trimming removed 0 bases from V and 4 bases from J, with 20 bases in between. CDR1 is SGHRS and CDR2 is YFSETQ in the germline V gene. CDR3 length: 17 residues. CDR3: CASSLASSITAPYEQYF. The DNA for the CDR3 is TGCGCCAGCAGCTTGGCCTCTAGCATAACCGCACCTTACGAGCAGTACTTC. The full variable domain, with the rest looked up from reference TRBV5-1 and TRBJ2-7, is KAGVTQTPRYLIKTRGQQVTLSCSPISGHRSVSWYQQTPGQGLQFLFEYFSETQRNKGNFPGRFSGRQFSNSRSEMNVSTLELGDSALYLCASSLASSITAPYEQYFGPGTRLTVT.

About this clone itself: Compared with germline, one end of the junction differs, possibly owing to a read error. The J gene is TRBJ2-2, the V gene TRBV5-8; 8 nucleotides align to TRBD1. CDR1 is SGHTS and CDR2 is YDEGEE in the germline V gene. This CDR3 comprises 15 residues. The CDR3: CASSRGQAITRELFF. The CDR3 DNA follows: TGTGCCAGCAGCCGGGGACAGGCGATCACCCGGGAGCTGTTTTTT.